The following is a T cell receptor (beta chain) sequence with its context. The CDR3 runs 13 residues. Germline CDR1 SEHNR, CDR2 FQNEAQ (reference sequence). V was pared by 7 bases and J by 0 bases, with 10 bases between. The source of the sample is a study of control samples from healthy donors and cancer patients. Using immunoSEQ multiplex PCR, the repertoire was profiled, and TCRdb retains in-frame clones only, with some absent. Of approximately 150,000 clones in the sample, roughly nine tenths were seen once. This sequence originates from a man aged 45 to 65 with head and neck cancer. The chain couples TRBV7-9 to TRBJ2-7; no definite D call. Source material: PBMCs. The CDR3 DNA is TGTGCCAGCACCTCTTCCGGCTCCTACGAGCAGTACTTC. This sequence encodes CASTSSGSYEQYF. Using reference TRBV7-9 and TRBJ2-7 for the parts outside the CDR3, the full variable domain is DTGVSQNPRHKITKRGQNVTFRCDPISEHNRLYWYRQTLGQGPEFLTYFQNEAQLEKSRLLSDRFSAERPKGSFSTLEIQRTEQGDSAMYLCASTSSGSYEQYFGPGTRLTVT.